The entry below describes one T cell receptor (beta chain). The specificity of this receptor is unknown. It has no much larger one-base neighbor in the sample; base qualities were not kept. TCRbeta CDR3 regions were amplified from genomic DNA by means of the immunoSEQ Assay, a bias-controlled multiplex PCR. As for how the authors treated the data: The number of nucleated cells in each sample was estimated by amplification of reference gene primers within the assay. To quantify the absolute abundance of each unique TCRbeta CDR3 rearrangement, sequence reads were collapsed and filtered. Productive Simpson clonality was computed per sample as the square root of Simpson's diversity index over productive rearrangements. TCRdb holds this immuneACCESS table with in-frame rearrangements only. Some clones are missing; in checked studies, unresolved V genes explain under half, and the rest has no known cause. D and trimming were read from the DNA, whereas the V and J calls and clone size are those reported in that table. This sample gives about 260,000 clones in total; 75% to 90% of them show up just once. In total, the top ten clones hold about 2% of the sample.

The data originate from a study of blood T cell repertoires in COVID-19 (dated by TCRdb to 2020 to 2022). About the full investigation: The collaborator samples originated in the United States, Italy and Spain and spanned the acute and convalescent phases of COVID-19. The repertoires were released in a freely available public database meant as a resource for research on the immune response to SARS-CoV-2. A de-identified subject ID, COVID-19 status, age in years and sex were almost always included in the sample metadata. Subjects who had been exposed to COVID-19, were actively infected with it, or had recovered from it provided the deeply sampled blood TCRbeta repertoires that made up the dataset. Samples were obtained from the ongoing ImmuneRACE study (first 160 participants) and from 1,200 or so subjects provided by 6 global collaborators. HLA class I and class II types, where available, came from metadata supplied by the sample provider rather than from assay-based typing. The prospective study material was composed of cDNA or gDNA derived from T cells, B-cell-depleted T cells, or PBMCs.

What the research found in general, with its limitations: How much clinical and demographic metadata was included differed by source and by participant, and the metadata was provided uncurated.

Whole blood was collected in K2EDTA tubes by collaborating institutions according to the institutions' own protocols. For TCRbeta analysis, collaborators shipped samples in one of three forms: frozen whole blood, isolated PBMCs, or DNA extracted from either of those sample types. CDR1 and CDR2, looked up from the germline V gene (reference sequence), are LNHDA and SQIVND. There are 13 amino acids in the CDR3, from cysteine to phenylalanine inclusive. Solely the CDR3 DNA is kept, with 39 bases framed from the first base. V and J are trimmed by 6 bases and 7 bases, and the gene matches miss 5 bases of the junction.

The V and J segments used are TRBV19 and TRBJ1-4; the junction holds 7 bases that match TRBD1. This receptor was identified in a man aged 25-45 years with active or convalescent COVID-19. Sequenced sample: peripheral blood. The CDR3 loop reads CASSLRGVEKLFF. The nucleotide sequence is given as TGTGCCAGTAGCCTCAGGGGGGTTGAAAAACTGTTTTTT.